A single sample gave rise to the 5 T cell receptor beta chains below, sequenced in a study of blood T cell repertoires in COVID-19 (dated by TCRdb to the early 2020s). The method was the immunoSEQ multiplex PCR assay. TCRdb took this table from immuneACCESS and kept in-frame rearrangements with V and J called. Such tables lack part of the clones; where checked against another copy, unresolved V genes explain under half of the gap, and the rest is unexplained. This sample lists nearly 300,000 clones; over 85% were detected once. Of the sample, roughly 2.9% is held by the ten largest clones. Specimen: PBMCs or T cells enriched from blood (not recorded which). The receptors stem from a woman aged 45-59 years who had been exposed to COVID-19.

On this clone itself: Other DNA sequences in the sample encode the same CDR3. The chain combines TRBV20-1 with TRBJ1-1; D might be TRBD1 (6 bases). V lost 6 bases and J 3 bases, leaving 8 bases between the germline ends. The CDR3 extends over 11 amino acids. Germline V gives CDR1 DFQATT, CDR2 SNEGSKA (reference sequence). The CDR3 protein is CSAQGYTEAFF. For the CDR3, the DNA is TGCAGTGCGCAGGGGTACACTGAAGCTTTCTTT.

The gene calls are TRBV30 and TRBJ1-3; D is ambiguous. Trimming took off 4 bases at V and 3 bases at J, with 13 bases between the two ends. CDR3 length: 14 amino acids. Germline V CDR1 and CDR2: GTSNPN, SVGIG (reference sequence). This chain's CDR3 is CAWTTRGNGNTIYF. As DNA, the CDR3 is TGTGCCTGGACCACCCGCGGGAATGGAAACACCATATATTTT.

The chain carries TRBV9 and TRBJ2-5, with D unclear. The germline V gene has CDR1 SGDLS and CDR2 YYNGEE. V shed 0 bases and J shed 5 bases, with 11 bases lying between them. The CDR3 consists of 14 residues. CDR3 loop: CASSVGWAYETQYF. CDR3 in DNA: TGTGCCAGCAGCGTAGGCTGGGCCTATGAGACCCAGTACTTC.

V is TRBV19 and J is TRBJ2-7; TRBD2 matches at 7 bases. J lost 4 bases, V lost 11 bases, and 11 bases had no gene match. The CDR3 contains 13 residues. Germline V gives CDR1 LNHDA, CDR2 SQIVND (reference sequence). This chain's CDR3 is CASSREGGYEQYF. CDR3 DNA sequence: TGTGCCTCCAGCAGGGAGGGAGGGTACGAGCAGTACTTC.

The chain couples TRBV2 to TRBJ2-1; 7 bases agree with TRBD2. J lost 3 bases, V lost 6 bases, and 2 bases had no gene match. The V gene's germline CDR1 is SNHLY and CDR2 FYNNEI. The CDR3 covers 13 residues. The CDR3 nucleotides read TGTGCCAGCAGGGCTAGCGGCTACAATGAGCAGTTCTTC. Translating gives CASRASGYNEQFF.